This T cell receptor (beta chain) was retrieved from a study of T-cell memory formation after mild COVID-19. The study, taken as a whole, reports: Pre-infection memory held some responding clones, suggesting pre-existing cross-reactive T cells responded.

CDR3 length: 15 amino acids. The junction had 9 bases not matched to a gene; V was cut back by 6 bases and J by 4 bases. The germline V gene encodes CDR1 SGHVS and CDR2 FQNEAQ. As concerns this clonotype: Its antigen is unidentified.

TCRdb independently ran MiXCR on the 5' RACE reads; one entry per CDR3 protein. Of around 390,000 distinct CDR3 sequences detected, around a sixth appear once; the ten largest clones hold under 25%. The sample was PBMCs or a T cell subset sorted from them (not recorded which). This TCR was recovered from a man in his late teens or twenties who had mild COVID-19 (a few samples of this study predate the infection). Cell type and time point are not known. The genes are TRBV7-8 and TRBJ2-7; TRBD1 agrees at 10 bases. Written as DNA, the CDR3 is TGTGCCAGCAGAGCCGGGACAGGGGTACGGTACGAGCAGTACTTC. As protein: CASRAGTGVRYEQYF.